This TCR beta chain was profiled in a study of blood T cell repertoires in COVID-19. Across the study: There were acute and convalescent COVID-19 samples, and they came from the United States, Italy and Spain. T cells, B-cell-depleted T cells, or PBMCs supplied cDNA or gDNA.

The CDR3 spans 16 residues. The V gene end was trimmed by 1 base and the J gene end by 7 bases; junction bases not matched to a gene: 9. The germline V gene has CDR1 SEHNR and CDR2 FQNEAQ (reference sequence). In the source study's methods: Estimation of nucleated cell counts relied on the amplification of reference gene primers. The method was immunoSEQ multiplex PCR; TCRdb's version includes in-frame clones alone and lacks a portion of them. V, J and clone size were drawn from that table, and D and trimming were deduced from the DNA. The data contain about 74,000 clones, under 95% of them singletons.

The chain joins TRBV7-9 to TRBJ2-1; 8 bases are a match to TRBD2. This sequence was found in a man in his forties or fifties with acute or convalescent COVID-19. The sequenced sample consisted of peripheral blood. The CDR3 DNA is TGTGCCAGCAGCTTAGTGGGGGGACTAGTGGGGAATGAGCAGTTCTTC. This codes for CASSLVGGLVGNEQFF.